This TCR beta chain was obtained from a study of OX40 agonist ivuxolimab in advanced cancers. Sequencing used immunoSEQ multiplex PCR; TCRdb keeps in-frame clones, though not all of them. The data show approximately 46,000 clones, 80% seen once. Note on this clone: The same CDR3 arises from other DNA sequences in this sample as well.

Germline-derived CDR1 and CDR2 are KGHSH and LQKENI. Germline trimming cut 1 base from V and 3 bases from J; bases unmatched to any gene: 1. This CDR3 has 14 residues. The sequence derives from an adult with an advanced solid tumor such as melanoma, head and neck, liver or kidney cancer. The sample consisted of CD4+ or CD8+ T cells sorted from blood, taken in a trial of the OX40 agonist ivuxolimab. The rearrangement joins TRBV18 to TRBJ1-1; 8 bases match TRBD1. This chain's CDR3 is CASSPQQGDTEAFF. DNA of the CDR3: TGTGCCAGCTCACCACAACAGGGGGACACTGAAGCTTTCTTT.